This T cell receptor beta chain was captured in a study of cytomegalovirus exposure and HLA in healthy donors. The PCR was carried out with 60 Vbeta primers and 13 Jbeta primers. TCRdb's copy holds only in-frame clones and misses some; the assay was immunoSEQ multiplex PCR. The sample includes fewer than 250,000 clones, about 80% of them seen just once. Deletions cut 2 bases from V and 5 bases from J, with 7 bases between. The CDR3 consists of 13 residues. The germline V gene encodes CDR1 MNHEY and CDR2 SMNVEV (reference sequence). The clonotype was recovered from a woman aged 25 to 39 in good health and CMV-seropositive. The material sequenced was PBMCs. The V call is TRBV27, the J call TRBJ1-5; no clear D gene. CDR3 region: CASSLVGDQPQHF. For the CDR3, the DNA is TGTGCCAGCAGTTTAGTTGGAGATCAGCCCCAGCATTTT.